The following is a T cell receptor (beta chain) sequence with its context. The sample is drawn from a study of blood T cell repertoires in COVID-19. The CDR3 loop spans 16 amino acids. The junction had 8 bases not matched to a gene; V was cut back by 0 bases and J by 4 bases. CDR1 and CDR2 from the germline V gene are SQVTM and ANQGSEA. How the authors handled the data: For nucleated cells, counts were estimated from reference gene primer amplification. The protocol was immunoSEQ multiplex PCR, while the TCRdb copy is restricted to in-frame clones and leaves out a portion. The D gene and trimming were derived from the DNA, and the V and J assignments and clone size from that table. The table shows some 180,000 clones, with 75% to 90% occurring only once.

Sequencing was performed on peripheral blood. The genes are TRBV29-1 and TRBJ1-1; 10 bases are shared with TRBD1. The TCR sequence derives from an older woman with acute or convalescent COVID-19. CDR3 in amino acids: CSVEDGRGTGVTEAFF. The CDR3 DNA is TGCAGCGTTGAAGATGGGCGGGGGACAGGGGTCACTGAAGCTTTCTTT.